Here is one T cell receptor (beta chain) with its context. Germline lookup yields CDR1 SGHNT and CDR2 YYREEE (reference sequence). The junction had 6 bases not matched to a gene; V was cut back by 2 bases and J by 5 bases. This CDR3 is 14 amino acids long. Some clones are missing from TCRdb's copy, which holds only in-frame ones; the method was immunoSEQ multiplex PCR. The sample lists about 100,000 clones, 80% to 95% occurring once. The sample is drawn from a study of T cell changes during pregnancy in multiple sclerosis. V gene TRBV5-4 combines with J gene TRBJ2-7, with 8 bases matching TRBD1. This clonotype was obtained from a female donor with multiple sclerosis, enrolled in a pregnancy study. This specimen consisted of peripheral blood, obtained after pregnancy. The CDR3 region has the DNA TGTGCCAGCAGCTTCAGGGACAGGAGGAACGAGCAGTACTTC. It codes for CASSFRDRRNEQYF.